These T cell receptor beta chains were read from a single sample in a study of cytomegalovirus exposure and HLA in healthy donors. The repertoire was sequenced with immunoSEQ multiplex PCR; TCRdb's copy has only in-frame clones and lacks some. This table has 100,000 to 150,000 clones, 74% appearing once. Sequencing was carried out using PBMCs. The receptors stem from a woman between 45 and 60 years old in good health and CMV-seropositive. The CDR3 runs from the conserved cysteine through the conserved F or W. A D gene is named only where the DNA matches it firmly. Where a row states a size, it is once, few, many or the class of an expanded clone; other rows omit it.

clone size: NA; D gene: NA; J gene: TRBJ2-6; V gene: TRBV19; CDR3 length: 15; CDR3 protein: CASSETPSGANVLTF; CDR3 DNA: TGTGCCAGTAGCGAGACACCGTCTGGGGCCAACGTCCTGACTTTC
clone size: NA; D gene: NA; J gene: TRBJ2-1; V gene: TRBV7-2; CDR3 length: 15; CDR3 protein: CASSSGWLSYNEQFF; CDR3 DNA: TGTGCCAGCAGCTCAGGGTGGCTCTCCTACAATGAGCAGTTCTTC
clone size: NA; D gene: TRBD2; J gene: TRBJ2-5; V gene: TRBV2; CDR3 length: 15; CDR3 protein: CAGRLAGSPGETQYF; CDR3 DNA: TGTGCCGGCCGACTAGCGGGGAGTCCCGGAGAGACCCAGTACTTC
clone size: NA; D gene: NA; J gene: TRBJ1-4; V gene: TRBV5-1; CDR3 length: 14; CDR3 protein: CASSLGATNEKLFF; CDR3 DNA: TGCGCCAGCAGCTTAGGGGCAACTAATGAAAAACTGTTTTTT
clone size: NA; D gene: NA; J gene: TRBJ1-3; V gene: TRBV9; CDR3 length: 15; CDR3 protein: CASSVDGSSGNTIYF; CDR3 DNA: TGTGCCAGCAGCGTAGACGGGTCCTCTGGAAACACCATATATTTT
clone size: few; D gene: TRBD2; J gene: TRBJ2-2; V gene: TRBV5-4; CDR3 length: 19; CDR3 protein: CASSPGIAGTSTNTGELFF; CDR3 DNA: TGTGCCAGCAGCCCCGGGATAGCGGGGACCTCAACGAACACCGGGGAGCTGTTTTTT
clone size: NA; D gene: NA; J gene: TRBJ1-2; V gene: TRBV9; CDR3 length: 11; CDR3 protein: CASSANYGYTF; CDR3 DNA: TGTGCCAGCAGCGCAAACTATGGCTACACCTTC
clone size: NA; D gene: NA; J gene: TRBJ2-2; V gene: TRBV27; CDR3 length: 15; CDR3 protein: CASSSGTKNTGELFF; CDR3 DNA: TGTGCCAGCAGTTCCGGGACAAAAAACACCGGGGAGCTGTTTTTT
clone size: NA; D gene: NA; J gene: TRBJ2-7; V gene: TRBV29-1; CDR3 length: 14; CDR3 protein: CSVGKSQGLNEQYF; CDR3 DNA: TGCAGCGTTGGTAAGTCCCAGGGGCTCAACGAGCAGTACTTC
clone size: NA; D gene: NA; J gene: TRBJ2-7; V gene: TRBV6-6; CDR3 length: 11; CDR3 protein: CASSSVYEQYF; CDR3 DNA: TGTGCCAGCAGTTCGGTCTACGAGCAGTACTTC
clone size: NA; D gene: NA; J gene: TRBJ2-5; V gene: TRBV11-2; CDR3 length: 15; CDR3 protein: CASSLGQVLQETQYF; CDR3 DNA: TGTGCCAGCAGCTTAGGTCAGGTCCTCCAAGAGACCCAGTACTTC
clone size: NA; D gene: NA; J gene: TRBJ1-4; V gene: TRBV7-2; CDR3 length: 15; CDR3 protein: CASSPQQAAHEKLFF; CDR3 DNA: TGTGCCAGCAGCCCTCAGCAGGCTGCCCATGAAAAACTGTTTTTT
clone size: NA; D gene: NA; J gene: TRBJ1-5; V gene: TRBV6-1; CDR3 length: 15; CDR3 protein: CASSLTGLSNQPQHF; CDR3 DNA: TGTGCCAGCAGTTTAACAGGGTTGAGCAATCAGCCCCAGCATTTT
clone size: medium-sized; D gene: TRBD1; J gene: TRBJ1-3; V gene: TRBV9; CDR3 length: 19; CDR3 protein: CASSVAGTESTSRGNTIYF; CDR3 DNA: TGTGCCAGCAGCGTAGCCGGGACAGAAAGTACCTCCAGGGGAAACACCATATATTTT
clone size: NA; D gene: TRBD2; J gene: TRBJ2-3; V gene: TRBV18; CDR3 length: 17; CDR3 protein: CASSPPRGGTSTDTQYF; CDR3 DNA: TGTGCCAGCTCACCCCCTCGCGGGGGGACTAGCACAGATACGCAGTATTTT
clone size: NA; D gene: TRBD1; J gene: TRBJ2-7; V gene: TRBV27; CDR3 length: 13; CDR3 protein: CASSFTGTDEQYF; CDR3 DNA: TGTGCCAGCAGTTTCACCGGGACAGACGAGCAGTACTTC
clone size: NA; D gene: NA; J gene: TRBJ2-7; V gene: TRBV11-3; CDR3 length: 14; CDR3 protein: CASSLSSGPYEQYF; CDR3 DNA: TGTGCCAGCAGCTTATCCTCAGGTCCCTACGAGCAGTACTTC
clone size: NA; D gene: TRBD1; J gene: TRBJ1-5; V gene: TRBV2; CDR3 length: 17; CDR3 protein: CASSRRQGGYSNQPQHF; CDR3 DNA: TGTGCCAGCAGCCGACGACAGGGCGGATATAGCAATCAGCCCCAGCATTTT
clone size: NA; D gene: NA; J gene: TRBJ1-5; V gene: TRBV4-1; CDR3 length: 21; CDR3 protein: CASSHPNPRNLGRESNQPQHF; CDR3 DNA: TGCGCCAGCAGCCACCCTAACCCCCGAAACTTAGGACGGGAGAGCAATCAGCCCCAGCATTTT
clone size: NA; D gene: TRBD1; J gene: TRBJ2-2; V gene: TRBV11-2; CDR3 length: 15; CDR3 protein: CASSLGTVNTGELFF; CDR3 DNA: TGTGCCAGCAGCCTCGGGACAGTTAACACCGGGGAGCTGTTTTTT
clone size: NA; D gene: NA; J gene: TRBJ1-2; V gene: TRBV7-3; CDR3 length: 13; CDR3 protein: CASSTPTGDGYTF; CDR3 DNA: TGTGCCAGCAGCACCCCGACAGGCGATGGCTACACCTTC
clone size: NA; D gene: TRBD2; J gene: TRBJ2-7; V gene: TRBV10-2; CDR3 length: 14; CDR3 protein: CASSETSGTYEQYF; CDR3 DNA: TGCGCCAGCAGTGAGACTAGCGGGACCTACGAGCAGTACTTC
clone size: NA; D gene: TRBD1; J gene: TRBJ2-5; V gene: TRBV5-1; CDR3 length: 15; CDR3 protein: CASSLEGTGQETQYF; CDR3 DNA: TGCGCCAGCAGCTTAGAAGGGACAGGGCAAGAGACCCAGTACTTC
clone size: NA; D gene: TRBD1; J gene: TRBJ1-1; V gene: TRBV10-3; CDR3 length: 14; CDR3 protein: CAISIQGSGTEAFF; CDR3 DNA: TGTGCCATCAGCATACAGGGGAGTGGTACTGAAGCTTTCTTT
clone size: NA; D gene: TRBD1; J gene: TRBJ1-1; V gene: TRBV29-1; CDR3 length: 13; CDR3 protein: CSARQGEYTEAFF; CDR3 DNA: TGCAGCGCAAGACAGGGGGAGTACACTGAAGCTTTCTTT
clone size: NA; D gene: TRBD1; J gene: TRBJ1-2; V gene: TRBV5-6; CDR3 length: 13; CDR3 protein: CASGDRVNYGYTF; CDR3 DNA: TGTGCCAGCGGGGACAGGGTAAACTATGGCTACACCTTC
clone size: NA; D gene: TRBD2; J gene: TRBJ2-5; V gene: TRBV5-4; CDR3 length: 15; CDR3 protein: CASSLTTGGEETQYF; CDR3 DNA: TGTGCCAGCAGCTTGACTACCGGGGGGGAAGAGACCCAGTACTTC
clone size: NA; D gene: NA; J gene: TRBJ2-7; V gene: TRBV28; CDR3 length: 14; CDR3 protein: CASSNSQGTGEQYF; CDR3 DNA: TGTGCCAGCAGCAACAGTCAGGGAACTGGAGAGCAGTACTTC
clone size: NA; D gene: TRBD1; J gene: TRBJ2-7; V gene: TRBV6-6; CDR3 length: 15; CDR3 protein: CASSTTGTGGYEQYF; CDR3 DNA: TGTGCCAGCAGCACCACCGGGACAGGGGGCTACGAGCAGTACTTC
clone size: NA; D gene: NA; J gene: TRBJ2-1; V gene: TRBV7-2; CDR3 length: 15; CDR3 protein: CASSLAAGSYNEQFF; CDR3 DNA: TGTGCCAGCAGCTTAGCAGCAGGCTCCTACAATGAGCAGTTCTTC
clone size: NA; D gene: NA; J gene: TRBJ1-2; V gene: TRBV6-5; CDR3 length: 16; CDR3 protein: CASSYSPSGSDYGYTF; CDR3 DNA: TGTGCCAGCAGTTACTCCCCCAGCGGCAGTGACTATGGCTACACCTTC
clone size: NA; D gene: NA; J gene: TRBJ1-6; V gene: TRBV29-1; CDR3 length: 14; CDR3 protein: CSASTGTQNSPLHF; CDR3 DNA: TGCAGCGCTTCTACCGGGACTCAAAATTCACCCCTCCACTTT
clone size: NA; D gene: TRBD1; J gene: TRBJ1-5; V gene: TRBV5-5; CDR3 length: 15; CDR3 protein: CASSSAGTDNQPQHF; CDR3 DNA: TGTGCCAGCAGCAGCGCCGGGACAGATAATCAGCCCCAGCATTTT
clone size: NA; D gene: TRBD1; J gene: TRBJ2-7; V gene: TRBV2; CDR3 length: 17; CDR3 protein: CASSEALSDRGRYEQYF; CDR3 DNA: TGTGCCAGCAGTGAAGCGCTTTCAGACAGGGGGCGCTACGAGCAGTACTTC
clone size: once; D gene: NA; J gene: TRBJ1-5; V gene: TRBV19; CDR3 length: 13; CDR3 protein: CASSPGLNQPQHF; CDR3 DNA: TGTGCCAGTAGCCCGGGTTTGAATCAGCCCCAGCATTTT
clone size: NA; D gene: TRBD1; J gene: TRBJ2-5; V gene: TRBV5-6; CDR3 length: 16; CDR3 protein: CASSSLGQGAQETQYF; CDR3 DNA: TGTGCCAGCAGCTCGTTGGGACAGGGGGCACAAGAGACCCAGTACTTC